These T cell receptor beta chains were read from a single sample in a study of response to subunit inactivated influenza vaccine. MiXCR was run by TCRdb on the RT-PCR reads, yielding one entry per CDR3 protein. This sample has 650,000 to 700,000 distinct CDR3 sequences, with approximately 14% found just once. The sequencing here drew on PBMCs from blood, taken roughly 12 days after vaccination. Receptors originate from a man in his fifties who received an inactivated influenza vaccine. Each CDR3 is given with its conserved first and last residue. A D gene is named only where the DNA matches it firmly. Expanded clones are given a class, and other clones once, few, many or no size at all.

v_call	clone_size	d_call	j_call	cdr3_aa	cdr3_nt
TRBV12-3/TRBV12-4	few	-	TRBJ1-2	CASSLAGGAGYTF	TGTGCCAGCAGTTTAGCGGGAGGGGCTGGCTACACCTTC
TRBV7-6	many	-	TRBJ2-7	CASSLSGGVYEQYF	TGTGCCAGCAGCTTATCTGGGGGTGTATACGAGCAGTACTTC
TRBV9	few	-	TRBJ1-2	CASSANPRGKDYGYTF	TGTGCCAGCAGCGCTAACCCGAGGGGCAAAGACTATGGCTACACCTTC
TRBV6-5	-	-	TRBJ1-4	CASSYSGRRGEKLFF	TGTGCCAGCAGTTACTCTGGCAGGAGGGGTGAAAAACTGTTTTTT
TRBV5-1	few	TRBD1	TRBJ1-4	CASSRGTGDEKLFF	TGCGCCAGCAGCCGAGGGACAGGGGACGAAAAACTGTTTTTT
TRBV12-3/TRBV12-4	few	-	TRBJ2-5	CASRTGWNQETQYF	TGTGCCAGCAGAACAGGTTGGAACCAAGAGACCCAGTACTTC
TRBV5-4	-	-	TRBJ1-2	CASSVSGTAYGYTF	TGTGCCAGCAGCGTATCCGGGACTGCTTATGGCTACACCTTC
TRBV19	few	-	TRBJ2-3	CASSITAATDTQYF	TGTGCCAGTAGTATTACGGCAGCCACAGATACGCAGTATTTT
TRBV15	-	-	TRBJ1-6	CATSREGASNSPLHF	TGTGCCACCAGCAGAGAGGGGGCGAGCAATTCACCCCTCCACTTT
TRBV3-1	few	-	TRBJ1-1	CASSGSPLTEAFF	TGTGCCAGCAGCGGGTCACCTTTAACTGAAGCTTTCTTT
TRBV10-2	-	-	TRBJ2-5	CASSSSRPQYF	TGCGCCAGTTCATCCTCGAGGCCCCAGTACTTC
TRBV7-6	-	TRBD2	TRBJ2-1	CASSLGTGGYDNEQFF	TGTGCCAGCAGCTTAGGTACGGGGGGGTATGACAATGAGCAGTTCTTC
TRBV20-1	-	-	TRBJ2-3	CSATTPNPDTQYF	TGCAGTGCGACCACCCCGAACCCAGATACGCAGTATTTT
TRBV20-1	-	TRBD2	TRBJ2-2	CSARGSLAGLTGELFF	TGCAGTGCTAGAGGTTCACTAGCGGGGCTCACCGGGGAGCTGTTTTTT
TRBV10-3	many	-	TRBJ2-2	CAISEAQHTGELFF	TGTGCCATCAGTGAAGCGCAGCACACCGGGGAGCTGTTTTTT
TRBV12-3/TRBV12-4	-	-	TRBJ2-7	CASSLGRAEQYF	TGTGCCAGCAGTTTGGGTAGGGCCGAGCAGTACTTC
TRBV7-9	once	-	TRBJ2-1	CASSSSGQGMDEQFF	-
TRBV11-2	-	-	TRBJ1-4	CASSRNLVPREKLFF	TGTGCCAGCAGCCGTAATCTAGTTCCCCGGGAAAAACTGTTTTTT
TRBV5-6	once	-	TRBJ2-6	CASRGLDLRSGANVLTF	TGTGCCAGCAGGGGCCTCGATCTACGCTCTGGGGCCAACGTCCTGACTTTC
TRBV7-9	few	-	TRBJ1-1	CASSFVGLNTEAFF	TGTGCCAGCAGCTTCGTAGGCCTGAACACTGAAGCTTTCTTT
TRBV12-3/TRBV12-4	-	-	TRBJ2-2	CASSPRLVGGELFF	TGTGCCAGCAGCCCAAGACTAGTCGGCGGGGAGCTGTTTTTT
TRBV5-1	-	TRBD2	TRBJ2-3	CASSLGRTSGVTDTQYF	TGCGCCAGCAGCTTGGGCAGAACTAGCGGGGTCACAGATACGCAGTATTTT
TRBV12-3/TRBV12-4	-	TRBD1	TRBJ1-4	CASSSGTVRASKLFF	TGTGCCAGCAGTTCCGGGACAGTCCGTGCGTCGAAACTGTTTTTT
TRBV10-3	few	-	TRBJ1-5	CAISGAAKNQPQHF	TGTGCCATCAGTGGGGCTGCGAAAAATCAGCCCCAGCATTTT
TRBV12-3/TRBV12-4	-	TRBD1	TRBJ2-4	CASSTGQGARNIQYF	TGTGCCAGCAGTACCGGACAGGGAGCCAGAAACATTCAGTACTTC
TRBV12-3/TRBV12-4	-	-	TRBJ1-1	CASSLGQGRDTEAFF	TGTGCCAGCAGTTTAGGGCAGGGCAGGGACACTGAAGCTTTCTTT
TRBV19	-	-	TRBJ2-1	CASSGRGERRKRNEQFF	TGTGCCAGTAGTGGGAGGGGGGAGCGGCGGAAACGCAATGAGCAGTTCTTC
TRBV7-2	few	-	TRBJ2-3	CASSLQGRGWTDTQYF	TGTGCCAGCAGCTTACAGGGTAGGGGGTGGACAGATACGCAGTATTTT
TRBV29-1	-	-	TRBJ2-1	CSVAWLYNEQFF	TGCAGCGTTGCCTGGTTATACAATGAGCAGTTCTTC
TRBV15	many	-	TRBJ2-1	CATSRGGSSYNEQFF	TGTGCCACCAGCAGAGGGGGGAGCTCCTACAATGAGCAGTTCTTC
TRBV11-2	-	TRBD2	TRBJ2-3	CASSPKRGARSSTDTQYF	TGTGCCAGCAGCCCTAAGCGGGGGGCACGCTCTAGCACAGATACGCAGTATTTT
TRBV20-1	-	-	TRBJ1-2	CSAPRTDSGANYGYTF	TGCAGTGCTCCTCGGACAGACAGTGGGGCTAACTATGGCTACACCTTC
TRBV20-1	-	-	TRBJ2-5	CSVTHQQETQYF	TGCAGTGTTACACACCAACAAGAGACCCAGTACTTC
TRBV20-1	-	-	TRBJ2-7	CSASPTGINEQYF	TGCAGTGCCTCCCCGACTGGTATTAACGAGCAGTACTTC
TRBV29-1	-	TRBD2	TRBJ2-3	CSALSGSTDTQYF	TGCAGCGCGCTTAGCGGGAGCACAGATACGCAGTATTTT
TRBV11-3	-	-	TRBJ2-1	CASSSRGKQFF	TGTGCCAGCAGCTCTAGGGGGAAGCAGTTCTTC